These T cell receptor beta chains were read from a single sample in a study of OX40 agonist ivuxolimab in advanced cancers. Generated by immunoSEQ multiplex PCR, the TCRdb table keeps only in-frame clones and is missing some. The data hold about 73,000 clones, with 75% to 95% observed a single time. The sample consisted of CD4+ or CD8+ T cells sorted from blood, taken in a trial of the OX40 agonist ivuxolimab. The receptor set was obtained from an adult with an advanced solid tumor such as melanoma, head and neck, liver or kidney cancer. CDR3s include the opening cysteine and the closing phenylalanine or tryptophan. A D gene is named only where the DNA matches it firmly. Not all rows give a size; the values are once, few, many and, for expanded clones, a class.

TRBV4-3	TRBJ2-7	-	-	TGCGCCAGCAGCCAAACCGGAGAGGGGGCCTACGAGCAGTACTTC	CASSQTGEGAYEQYF
TRBV9	TRBJ2-3	-	-	TGTGCCAGCAGTCCTAGGGCTCCCGGCACAGATACGCAGTATTTT	CASSPRAPGTDTQYF
TRBV6-5	TRBJ2-7	-	TRBD2	TGTGCCAGCAAACCTAGCGGGAGCTCCTACGAGCAGTACTTC	CASKPSGSSYEQYF
TRBV28	TRBJ2-7	-	TRBD2	TGTGCCAGCAGTTTACCGGGAGGGCCCTACGAGCAGTACTTC	CASSLPGGPYEQYF
TRBV11-1	TRBJ2-3	-	-	TGTGCCAGCAGCTCTCCTATCGCCACAGATACGCAGTATTTT	CASSSPIATDTQYF
TRBV28	TRBJ2-1	-	-	TGTGCCAGCAGTCCCCCCGGTAGCAGGGCAGGTGAGCAGTTCTTC	CASSPPGSRAGEQFF
TRBV19	TRBJ1-4	-	TRBD1	TGTGCCAGTAGTCCTACAGGGGCCACTAATGAAAAACTGTTTTTT	CASSPTGATNEKLFF
TRBV28	TRBJ2-1	once	-	TGTGCCAGCGGAATCTATGAGCAGTTCTTC	CASGIYEQFF
TRBV5-1	TRBJ1-4	-	TRBD1	TGCGCCAGCAGAGTGACAGGGCTGTCTGATGAAAAACTGTTTTTT	CASRVTGLSDEKLFF
TRBV9	TRBJ2-1	-	-	TGTGCCAGCAGCGCATCGGTATACAATGAGCAGTTCTTC	CASSASVYNEQFF
TRBV18	TRBJ1-2	-	-	TGTGCCAGCTCACCTTCAAGTACCCGGACTGGCTACACCTTC	CASSPSSTRTGYTF
TRBV4-3	TRBJ2-1	-	TRBD2	TGCGCCAGCAGCCCTCGGACTAGCCTATACTCCTCCTACAATGAGCAGTTCTTC	CASSPRTSLYSSYNEQFF
TRBV5-6	TRBJ2-2	-	TRBD1	TGTGCCAGCAGCCACGGGACAGGGGTGCCCGGGGAGCTGTTTTTT	CASSHGTGVPGELFF
TRBV5-1	TRBJ2-1	-	TRBD2	TGCGCCAGCAGCCCCCTCACTAGCGGGAAGTACAATGAGCAGTTCTTC	CASSPLTSGKYNEQFF
TRBV2	TRBJ2-2	-	TRBD2	TGTGCCAGCAGTCCTTTAGCGGGAGGGAACACCGGGGAGCTGTTTTTT	CASSPLAGGNTGELFF
TRBV7-9	TRBJ1-2	-	-	TGTGCCAGCAGCCAAGGGGACTTTAAAGGGGACTATGGCTACACCTTC	CASSQGDFKGDYGYTF
TRBV9	TRBJ1-1	few	TRBD1	TGTGCCAGCAGCGTAGTGGGACAGTACACTGAAGCTTTCTTT	CASSVVGQYTEAFF
TRBV7-2	TRBJ2-3	-	-	TGTGCCAGCAGCTTCGGGCTAAGCACAGATACGCAGTATTTT	CASSFGLSTDTQYF
TRBV14	TRBJ2-4	-	-	TGTGCCAGCAGCCGAAGGGACCAGTCTAGCTTCGTAGACATTCAGTACTTC	CASSRRDQSSFVDIQYF
TRBV28	TRBJ2-5	-	TRBD2	TGTGCCAGCAGGACTAGCGGGAGGAGGGCCCAAGAGACCCAGTACTTC	CASRTSGRRAQETQYF
TRBV19	TRBJ2-2	-	-	TGTGCCAGTAGTATGGGGCAGGGGATCGGGGAGCTGTTTTTT	CASSMGQGIGELFF
TRBV5-1	TRBJ2-1	-	-	TGCGCCAGCAGCTTGCGACAGACCAATGAGCAGTTCTTC	CASSLRQTNEQFF
TRBV28	TRBJ2-5	-	-	TGTGCCAGCAGTTTATTCAGTCAAGAGACCCAGTACTTC	CASSLFSQETQYF
TRBV4-3	TRBJ2-7	-	TRBD1	TGCGCCAGCAGCCAATCCGCCGGGACAGGGCCAACCGGGCAGTACTTC	CASSQSAGTGPTGQYF